The 26 T cell receptor beta chains below were found in one sample sequenced in a study of blood T cell repertoires in COVID-19. The protocol was immunoSEQ multiplex PCR, while the TCRdb copy is restricted to in-frame clones and leaves out a portion. Among roughly 250,000 clones, about 85% were seen once, and the ten largest hold 0.87%. The sequenced sample was peripheral blood. Receptors originate from a human donor with COVID-19, enrolled during active disease. The donor label of this sample is uncertain.

The V gene is TRBV29-1, the J gene TRBJ2-5; 8 positions agree with TRBD1. The CDR3 is made up of 14 amino acids. CDR1 is SQVTM and CDR2 is ANQGSEA in the germline V gene. Unmatched junction bases numbered 9, after V lost 4 bases and J lost 5 bases. Here the CDR3 DNA reads TGCAGCGTTGGGACAGGGACGTGGCAGGAGACCCAGTACTTC. It encodes CSVGTGTWQETQYF.

The V call is TRBV19, the J call TRBJ1-1; 10 bases align to TRBD1. The CDR3 has 13 amino acids. Trimming removed 5 bases from V and 5 bases from J; junction bases left unmatched: 2. Per germline, CDR1 LNHDA and CDR2 SQIVND (reference sequence). The CDR3 is CASSPDRGTEAFF. CDR3 nucleotide sequence: TGTGCCAGTAGTCCGGACAGGGGGACTGAAGCTTTCTTT. The full variable domain, completed using reference TRBV19 and TRBJ1-1, is DGGITQSPKYLFRKEGQNVTLSCEQNLNHDAMYWYRQDPGQGLRLIYYSQIVNDFQKGDIAEGYSVSREKKESFPLTVTSAQKNPTAFYLCASSPDRGTEAFFGQGTRLTVV.

The chain couples TRBV4-1 to TRBJ2-1; 13 bases line up with TRBD2. Germline assignment: CDR1 MGHRA and CDR2 YSYEKL. After removal of 3 bases from V and 15 bases from J, the junction contained 14 bases not matched to a gene. CDR3 length: 16 residues. The CDR3: CASSQQLAGGPRVRFF. The CDR3 DNA reads as TGCGCCAGCAGCCAGCAACTAGCGGGAGGGCCTAGGGTCCGGTTCTTC.

The chain links TRBV6-5 to TRBJ1-2; 11 nucleotides align to TRBD1. Germline-derived CDR1 and CDR2 are MNHEY and SVGAGI. J lost 8 bases, V lost 2 bases, and 10 bases had no gene match. CDR3 size: 16 residues. CDR3 loop: CASSYARTGGVDGYTF. Written as DNA, the CDR3 is TGTGCCAGCAGTTACGCCCGGACAGGGGGCGTTGACGGCTACACCTTC.

The chain carries TRBV19 and TRBJ1-6, with no clear D. With 5 bases removed from V and 1 base from J, the gap between germline ends came to 12 bases. Germline CDR1 reads LNHDA; CDR2 reads SQIVND (reference sequence). The CDR3 length is 16 residues. The DNA of the CDR3 is TGTGCCAGTAGTTCCCGGGGAATATCCTATAATTCACCCCTCCACTTT. The encoded protein is CASSSRGISYNSPLHF.

CDR3 amino acids: CASSLVNEREQFF. The DNA of the CDR3 is TGTGCCAGCAGCTTAGTTAACGAGCGTGAGCAGTTCTTC. V usage is TRBV7-9 and J usage is TRBJ2-1; no clear D. Germline-derived CDR1 and CDR2 are SEHNR and FQNEAQ (reference sequence). The V end was cut by 1 base, the J end by 9 bases, with 10 bases between. The CDR3 is 13 residues long.

The rearrangement uses TRBV30 and TRBJ1-2, with D hard to call. This CDR3 contains 15 residues. Per germline, CDR1 GTSNPN and CDR2 SVGIG (reference sequence). V was pared by 1 base and J by 3 bases, with 15 bases between. CDR3 bases: TGTGCCTGGAGTGGGGGAAGAGGGTTGGACTATGGCTACACCTTC. It codes for CAWSGGRGLDYGYTF.

The J gene is TRBJ1-2, the V gene TRBV19; D may be TRBD1 (6 bases). Trimming removed 6 bases at V and 6 bases at J, with 14 bases between. The CDR3 covers 13 residues. Germline CDR1 LNHDA, CDR2 SQIVND (reference sequence). The CDR3: CASSPQGSDGYTF. For the CDR3, the DNA is TGTGCCAGTAGCCCCCAGGGGAGCGATGGCTACACCTTC.

The V gene is TRBV7-9, the J gene TRBJ2-1; 12 nucleotides match TRBD2. This CDR3 has 17 residues. Germline CDR1 reads SEHNR; CDR2 reads FQNEAQ (reference sequence). The V segment lost 0 bases and the J segment 4 bases; nucleotides outside the gene matches: 4. CDR3 nucleotide sequence: TGTGCCAGCAGCTTAGCAAGGCTAGCGGGAGGGTACAATGAGCAGTTCTTC. Residues: CASSLARLAGGYNEQFF.

J is TRBJ2-1 and V is TRBV11-3; TRBD2 agrees at 9 bases. Germline CDR1 and CDR2: SGHNT and YENEEA. The CDR3 has 17 amino acids. The V gene end was trimmed by 0 bases and the J gene end by 0 bases; junction bases not matched to a gene: 3. In DNA form, the CDR3 reads TGTGCCAGCAGCTTAGAGACTAGCGGCCCCTCCTACAATGAGCAGTTCTTC. Amino acids: CASSLETSGPSYNEQFF.

This chain connects TRBV9 to TRBJ2-7, with 7 bases matching TRBD2. Per germline, CDR1 SGDLS and CDR2 YYNGEE. V gave up 3 bases and J gave up 5 bases; unmatched junction bases: 8. The CDR3 runs to 14 residues. The CDR3 DNA follows: TGTGCCAGCAGCGCCCGGGACTATACCCACGAGCAGTACTTC. Its translation: CASSARDYTHEQYF.

The gene calls are TRBV5-1 and TRBJ1-4; a weak D match, TRBD1 (5 bases). CDR3 length equals 15 residues. The germline V gene encodes CDR1 SGHRS and CDR2 YFSETQ. Trimming removed 4 bases at V and 5 bases at J, with 15 bases between. The CDR3: CASSPGDGKNEKLFF. CDR3 nucleotide sequence: TGCGCCAGCAGCCCGGGGGACGGAAAGAATGAAAAACTGTTTTTT.

This clone was seen only once. This sequence joins TRBV5-1 and TRBJ1-3; D call uncertain. V gave up 0 bases and J gave up 3 bases, with 7 bases separating them. Germline V gives CDR1 SGHRS, CDR2 YFSETQ. This CDR3 contains 14 residues. In nucleotides, the CDR3 is TGCGCCAGCAGCTTGGGCGAGGGTGGAAACACCATATATTTT. Translating gives CASSLGEGGNTIYF. Complete variable domain (other parts from reference TRBV5-1 and TRBJ1-3): KAGVTQTPRYLIKTRGQQVTLSCSPISGHRSVSWYQQTPGQGLQFLFEYFSETQRNKGNFPGRFSGRQFSNSRSEMNVSTLELGDSALYLCASSLGEGGNTIYFGEGSWLTVV.

This chain joins TRBV29-1 and TRBJ1-5, with TRBD1 matching 10 bases. Germline V gene lookup returns CDR1 SQVTM and CDR2 ANQGSEA. V was pared by 7 bases and J by 5 bases, with 5 bases of the junction left unmatched. The CDR3 consists of 13 residues. The CDR3 DNA follows: TGCAGCGGGGGACAGGGGCCAGATCAGCCCCAGCATTTT. Protein sequence: CSGGQGPDQPQHF.

This chain links TRBV6-5 with TRBJ1-5; 8 nucleotides align to TRBD1. CDR3 size: 14 residues. The ends lost 6 bases at V and 3 bases at J; junction bases unmatched: 4. From germline, CDR1 is MNHEY and CDR2 SVGAGI. CDR3 in DNA: TGTGCCAGCAGGTCGACAGGGGACAATCAGCCCCAGCATTTT. Amino acids: CASRSTGDNQPQHF.

The chain couples TRBV7-2 to TRBJ2-7, with 8 bases aligning to TRBD2. The CDR3 loop spans 14 amino acids. From germline, CDR1 is SGHTA and CDR2 FQGNSA. The ends lost 4 bases at V and 3 bases at J; junction bases unmatched: 5. The CDR3: CASSSGLGFYEQYF. In DNA, the CDR3 is TGTGCCAGCAGCTCGGGACTAGGTTTCTACGAGCAGTACTTC.

The chain combines TRBV11-1 with TRBJ2-1; D perhaps matches TRBD1 (6 bases). The CDR3 covers 15 residues. The V end was cut by 3 bases, the J end by 0 bases, with 9 bases between. In germline, CDR1 is SGHAT, CDR2 FQDESV (reference sequence). The CDR3 region is CASSFPDSSYNEQFF. As DNA, the CDR3 is TGTGCCAGCAGCTTCCCGGACAGCTCCTACAATGAGCAGTTCTTC.

The chain couples TRBV11-3 to TRBJ2-7; TRBD2 is a possible D gene (5 bases). The CDR3 spans 13 residues. V shed 1 base and J shed 6 bases, with 10 bases lying between them. From germline, CDR1 is SGHNT and CDR2 YENEEA. DNA of the CDR3: TGTGCCAGCAGCTTAGGCCTTCGGGGCGAGCAGTACTTC. The encoded protein is CASSLGLRGEQYF.

The chain recombines TRBV10-2 with TRBJ2-7; D is possibly TRBD1 (5 bases). Trimming took 7 bases from V and 4 from J, leaving 14 bases between them. This CDR3 has 13 residues. CDR1 and CDR2 from the germline V gene are WSHSY and SAAADI. The CDR3 sequence: CASTPWGLYEQYF. The CDR3 DNA sequence: TGCGCCAGCACCCCGTGGGGCCTGTACGAGCAGTACTTC.

This chain uses TRBV5-1 with TRBJ2-2; D is perhaps TRBD2 (5 bases). The CDR3 sequence is 16 residues long. V lost 2 bases and J lost 3, with 14 bases in between. Germline V gene lookup returns CDR1 SGHRS and CDR2 YFSETQ. Here the CDR3 reads CASSFTGFADTGELFF. The CDR3 region has the DNA TGCGCCAGCAGCTTTACGGGATTCGCAGACACCGGGGAGCTGTTTTTT.

About this clone itself: Other DNA sequences in the same sample also yield this CDR3. The chain joins TRBV5-1 to TRBJ2-3; D is unresolved. V lost 2 bases and J 0 bases, leaving 7 bases between the germline ends. The CDR3 length is 14 residues. Germline lookup yields CDR1 SGHRS and CDR2 YFSETQ. Here the CDR3 reads CASSLVTSTDTQYF. The CDR3 DNA reads TGCGCCAGCAGCTTAGTAACTAGCACAGATACGCAGTATTTT.

This clone was picked up one time. The V gene is TRBV2, the J gene TRBJ2-3; 11 bases are shared with TRBD2. The CDR3 consists of 15 residues. The V gene end was trimmed by 2 bases and the J gene end by 4 bases; junction bases not matched to a gene: 2. In germline, CDR1 is SNHLY, CDR2 FYNNEI. CDR3 sequence reads: CASSELSGRADTQYF. In nucleotides, the CDR3 is TGTGCCAGCAGTGAACTTAGCGGGAGGGCAGATACGCAGTATTTT. The entire variable domain, with the rest obtained from reference TRBV2 and TRBJ2-3, is as follows: EPEVTQTPSHQVTQMGQEVILRCVPISNHLYFYWYRQILGQKVEFLVSFYNNEISEKSEIFDDQFSVERPDGSNFTLKIRSTKLEDSAMYFCASSELSGRADTQYFGPGTRLTVL.

The rearrangement joins TRBV7-8 to TRBJ2-3; 8 bases map to TRBD1. The CDR3 length is 16 residues. The ends lost 2 bases at V and 2 bases at J; junction bases unmatched: 6. From germline, CDR1 is SGHVS and CDR2 FQNEAQ. Here the CDR3 DNA reads TGTGCCAGCAGCTTACAAACAGGGGGATCCACAGATACGCAGTATTTT. Its protein product is CASSLQTGGSTDTQYF.

The J gene is TRBJ2-6, the V gene TRBV9; 7 nucleotides align to TRBD1. The junction had 14 bases not matched to a gene; V was cut back by 4 bases and J by 4 bases. This CDR3 region has 18 residues. Germline CDR1 reads SGDLS; CDR2 reads YYNGEE. DNA of the CDR3: TGTGCCAGCAGCCCCATGACAGGGCGATCAGCCGGGGCCAACGTCCTGACTTTC. Translating it yields CASSPMTGRSAGANVLTF.

The chain employs TRBV10-3 and TRBJ2-1; 12 positions match TRBD2. The CDR3 sequence is 13 residues long. Trimming cost V 10 bases and J 4 bases; bases outside gene matches: 2. Per the germline V gene, CDR1 is ENHRY and CDR2 is SYGVKD. In DNA form, the CDR3 reads TGTGCCACCGGGACTAGCGGGTACAATGAGCAGTTCTTC. Amino acid sequence: CATGTSGYNEQFF.

The gene calls are TRBV5-1 and TRBJ2-1, with D possibly matching TRBD2 (6 bases). The CDR3 is made up of 16 amino acids. With 4 bases removed from V and 2 bases from J, the gap between germline ends came to 16 bases. Germline CDR1 and CDR2: SGHRS and YFSETQ. Here the CDR3 reads CASSRSGERAYNEQFF. DNA for the CDR3: TGCGCCAGCAGCCGCTCGGGGGAGCGAGCCTACAATGAGCAGTTCTTC.